A selection of T cell receptor beta chains follows, all from one sample in a study of blood T cell repertoires in COVID-19. Data came from immunoSEQ multiplex PCR; TCRdb stores just in-frame clones and leaves some out. The data contain fewer than 120,000 clones, about 80% of them seen just once; the ten biggest clones take up 16%. The sample consisted of peripheral blood. All receptors come from an elderly woman with active or convalescent COVID-19. Each CDR3 is given with its conserved first and last residue. The order of the fields is D gene, clone size, J gene, CDR3 length, V gene, CDR3 DNA, CDR3 protein. D genes are given only for firm matches. Clone sizes are given selectively: once, few, many, or a class where the clone is expanded.

>NA|NA|TRBJ1-5|18|TRBV21-1
TGTGCCAGCAGCAAAGAACACCACCAGAGGGAGCGAAATCAGCCCCAGCATTTT
CASSKEHHQRERNQPQHF
>TRBD1|NA|TRBJ2-5|17|TRBV27
TGTGCCAGCAGTGAAAGCACAGGGGGCCGGCCCTGGGAGACCCAGTACTTC
CASSESTGGRPWETQYF
>TRBD1|NA|TRBJ1-1|11|TRBV29-1
TGCAGCGTTGAGCTTCAGGGGGGAGCTTTCTTT
CSVELQGGAFF
>TRBD2|NA|TRBJ2-1|15|TRBV6-5
TGTGCCAGCAGGGGGGGGGAGTGGGTTTACAATGAGCAGTTCTTC
CASRGGEWVYNEQFF
>NA|once|TRBJ2-7|13|TRBV7-2
TGTGCCAGCAGCTTACCAGGGTACTTCGAGCAGTACTTC
CASSLPGYFEQYF
>TRBD2|NA|TRBJ2-7|16|TRBV27
TGTGCCAGCAGTGCCATCAGGGGACTAGCAACGTACGAGCAGTACTTC
CASSAIRGLATYEQYF
>NA|NA|TRBJ1-5|14|TRBV7-6
TGTGCCAGCAGCTTGGTAGGGGGCAATCAGCCCCAGCATTTT
CASSLVGGNQPQHF
>NA|NA|TRBJ1-2|15|TRBV6-4
TGTGCCAGCAGTCCCCTGCGCTGGGGAGACTATGGCTACACCTTC
CASSPLRWGDYGYTF
>NA|NA|TRBJ2-7|15|TRBV27
TGTGCCAGCAGTTGGAATGGGCGGGGAGCCTACGAGCAGTACTTC
CASSWNGRGAYEQYF
>TRBD1|NA|TRBJ1-1|13|TRBV25-1
TGTGCCAGCAGTGTCCCGGGACAGCAGGAAGCTTTCTTT
CASSVPGQQEAFF
>NA|NA|TRBJ2-3|14|TRBV9
TGTGCCAGCAGCGAGAGCCCCCTGCGGGGTACGCAGTATTTT
CASSESPLRGTQYF
>NA|NA|TRBJ1-2|13|TRBV7-9
TGTGCCAGCAGCTTGGTGCGAAACTATGGCTACACCTTC
CASSLVRNYGYTF
>NA|few|TRBJ2-1|13|TRBV5-1
TGCGCCAGCAGCCAGGGGACCCACAATGAGCAGTTCTTC
CASSQGTHNEQFF
>TRBD2|NA|TRBJ2-7|12|TRBV10-3
TGTGCCATAGGGACTAGCGGGAGTTCTGAGTACTTC
CAIGTSGSSEYF
>NA|NA|TRBJ2-2|15|TRBV2
TGTGCCAGCAGTCAGGACACATGGGGCACCGGGGAGCTGTTTTTT
CASSQDTWGTGELFF
>NA|NA|TRBJ2-1|17|TRBV4-2
TGTGCCAGCAGCCAAGTACCTAGTCTCAGCTCCTACAATGAGCAGTTCTTC
CASSQVPSLSSYNEQFF
>NA|NA|TRBJ2-3|16|TRBV21-1
TGTGCCACGCCTATGAGTGGCGGGAGAAGCACAGATACGCAGTATTTT
CATPMSGGRSTDTQYF
>NA|NA|TRBJ2-7|15|TRBV11-2
TGTGCCAGCAGCAGCCTCCGAGCACGACATTACGAGCAGTACTTC
CASSSLRARHYEQYF
>TRBD2|NA|TRBJ2-2|15|TRBV4-1
TGCGCCAGCCAAACTAGCGGGAGGGGCACCGGGGAGCTGTTTTTT
CASQTSGRGTGELFF
>NA|NA|TRBJ1-1|18|TRBV10-3
TGTGCCATCAGTGAGTGGTTACCGACAGGACACATGAACACTGAAGCTTTCTTT
CAISEWLPTGHMNTEAFF
>NA|NA|TRBJ2-7|13|TRBV13
TGTGCCAGCAGCCGTAGACAGCCCTACGAGCAGTACTTC
CASSRRQPYEQYF
>NA|few|TRBJ1-2|15|TRBV5-6
TGTGCCAGCAGCTTTAGGATACAGGTTGCCTATGGCTACACCTTC
CASSFRIQVAYGYTF
>TRBD2|NA|TRBJ2-1|19|TRBV2
TGTGCCAGCACCCCCTTTGGGGCTAGCGGGAGGAAACCCTACAATGAGCAGTTCTTC
CASTPFGASGRKPYNEQFF
>TRBD2|NA|TRBJ2-7|15|TRBV4-2
TGTGCCAGCAGCCAAGATCGGCTAGCGGACTACGAGCAGTACTTC
CASSQDRLADYEQYF
>NA|NA|TRBJ1-3|15|TRBV10-2
TGCGCCAGCAGTGAGTCGCCAGGCACTGGAAACACCATATATTTT
CASSESPGTGNTIYF
>NA|NA|TRBJ2-2|16|TRBV6-2/TRBV6-3
TGTGCCAGCAGTTACAGGAGGGGAATGGGGACCGGGGAGCTGTTTTTT
CASSYRRGMGTGELFF
>TRBD2|once|TRBJ2-1|19|TRBV4-1
TGCGCCAGCAGCCCTCCCAGGGGACTAGCGGGAGGGAGTGGGAATGAGCAGTTCTTC
CASSPPRGLAGGSGNEQFF
>NA|NA|TRBJ1-2|10|TRBV20-1
TGCAGTGCTGCTCTAGGTGGCTACACCTTC
CSAALGGYTF
>NA|few|TRBJ1-1|15|TRBV4-1
TGCGCCAGCAGCCCCACGGACTACGGGGGCACTGAAGCTTTCTTT
CASSPTDYGGTEAFF
>NA|NA|TRBJ1-2|18|TRBV5-6
TGTGCCAGCAGCTGGGAGGCCGGGACCCACCTCGGTATCTATGGCTACACCTTC
CASSWEAGTHLGIYGYTF
>NA|NA|TRBJ2-1|16|TRBV18
TGTGCCAGCTCACCAGGACGAGGAGGGCCCCACAATGAGCAGTTCTTC
CASSPGRGGPHNEQFF
>NA|NA|TRBJ1-1|14|TRBV2
TGTGCCAGCAGGGGGAGGAGGAGTGGGACTGAAGCTTTCTTT
CASRGRRSGTEAFF
>TRBD2|NA|TRBJ2-1|16|TRBV3-1/TRBV3-2
TGTGCCAGCAGCCAAGCTGGACTAGCGGGGGACAATGAGCAGTTCTTC
CASSQAGLAGDNEQFF
>TRBD1|few|TRBJ2-2|14|TRBV28
TGTGCCAGCAGGAGGACAGGAGGTCACGGGGAGCTGTTTTTT
CASRRTGGHGELFF
>TRBD1|NA|TRBJ2-7|14|TRBV7-2
TGTGCCAGCAGCTTAAGACAGGGAATCTACGAGCAGTACTTC
CASSLRQGIYEQYF
>TRBD2|NA|TRBJ2-5|16|TRBV5-1
TGCGCCAGCAGCTTGGGGCTAGCGGGGTACCAAGAGACCCAGTACTTC
CASSLGLAGYQETQYF
>TRBD1|once|TRBJ1-2|13|TRBV27
TGTGCCAGCAGTCCCGGACAGGGACGTGGCTACACCTTC
CASSPGQGRGYTF
>TRBD2|NA|TRBJ2-2|14|TRBV20-1
TGCAGTGCTAGTCTAGCGGGGGGGCCCGGGGAGCTGTTTTTT
CSASLAGGPGELFF
>NA|NA|TRBJ2-7|16|TRBV4-1
TGCGCCAGCAGCCAAGAAATGCACATGGTGGCCCACGAGCAGTACTTC
CASSQEMHMVAHEQYF
>TRBD2|NA|TRBJ2-6|17|TRBV19
TGTGCCAGTAGTGCCCGACTAGCGGGAGCAGGGGCCAACGTCCTGACTTTC
CASSARLAGAGANVLTF
>TRBD2|NA|TRBJ2-5|14|TRBV7-9
TGTGCCAGCAGCCAAGCGGGAGCGGAGGGGACCCAGTACTTC
CASSQAGAEGTQYF
>NA|NA|TRBJ1-2|13|TRBV28
TGTGCCAGCCGGAGGGCAGGGAACTATGGCTACACCTTC
CASRRAGNYGYTF
>TRBD1|NA|TRBJ1-3|16|TRBV18
TGTGCCAGCTCGCAATCGGGACAGGAGAGTGGAAACACCATATATTTT
CASSQSGQESGNTIYF
>NA|NA|TRBJ1-6|12|TRBV2
TGTGCCAGCAGATACAGAGAGTCACCCCTCCACTTT
CASRYRESPLHF
>NA|NA|TRBJ2-2|20|TRBV4-2
TGTGCCAGCAGCCAAGATGTATTCCCGGGACCCTCCCGGGGGACCGGGGAGCTGTTTTTT
CASSQDVFPGPSRGTGELFF
>NA|NA|TRBJ1-2|15|TRBV28
TGTGCCAGCAGTTTACCGGCAGGACAGAGCTATGGCTACACCTTC
CASSLPAGQSYGYTF
>TRBD2|NA|TRBJ2-1|17|TRBV15
TGTGCCACCAGCAGAGATGCCCTAGCGGGATATCGGAATGAGCAGTTCTTC
CATSRDALAGYRNEQFF
>TRBD1|once|TRBJ2-3|12|TRBV29-1
TGCAGCGTACAGGGGTCGGGTGATACGCAGTATTTT
CSVQGSGDTQYF
>TRBD2|NA|TRBJ2-7|17|TRBV5-4
TGTGCCAGCAGCAGCGGGGCCAGCCGCGGGCCTACCTACGAGCAGTACTTC
CASSSGASRGPTYEQYF
>TRBD1|NA|TRBJ2-7|16|TRBV18
TGTGCCAGCTCACCACGGGACAGGGTTAGCTCCTACGAGCAGTACTTC
CASSPRDRVSSYEQYF
>NA|NA|TRBJ2-1|15|TRBV7-2
TGTGCCAGCAGCTTAGCGGGAGTAGGCTACAATGAGCAGTTCTTC
CASSLAGVGYNEQFF
>TRBD1|once|TRBJ1-2|16|TRBV6-2/TRBV6-3
TGTGCCAGCAGTTACGTACGGGACAGGGCCTTATTCGGCTACACCTTC
CASSYVRDRALFGYTF
>TRBD1|NA|TRBJ1-1|15|TRBV5-1
TGCGCCAGCAGCGATTGGACAGGCCAGCGGACTGAAGCTTTCTTT
CASSDWTGQRTEAFF
>TRBD1|few|TRBJ1-5|14|TRBV28
TGTGCCAGCAGTTTAGCCGGGACAGTCAAACCCCAGCATTTT
CASSLAGTVKPQHF
>NA|NA|TRBJ1-5|17|TRBV18
TGTGCCAGCTCACCGGGGACCGGGGGGACAAGCAATCAGCCCCAGCATTTT
CASSPGTGGTSNQPQHF
>TRBD1|NA|TRBJ1-1|15|TRBV6-5
TGTGCCAGCAGTTACCTGGGACAGGGGAACACTGAAGCTTTCTTT
CASSYLGQGNTEAFF
>NA|few|TRBJ2-7|14|TRBV6-5
TGTGCCAGCACTCCCCCGGGATCCCTCTACGAGCAGTACTTC
CASTPPGSLYEQYF
>TRBD2|once|TRBJ2-1|17|TRBV10-2
TGCGCCAGCAGTGAGTGGACGGGACTAGCGGGAGGTCAGGAGCAGTTCTTC
CASSEWTGLAGGQEQFF
>NA|NA|TRBJ1-6|14|TRBV15
TGTGCCACCAGCAGAAACACCGGGGTTTCACCCCTCCACTTT
CATSRNTGVSPLHF
>TRBD2|NA|TRBJ2-3|15|TRBV7-3
TGTGCCAGCAGCCCCGGGACTAGCAGCGCAGATACGCAGTATTTT
CASSPGTSSADTQYF